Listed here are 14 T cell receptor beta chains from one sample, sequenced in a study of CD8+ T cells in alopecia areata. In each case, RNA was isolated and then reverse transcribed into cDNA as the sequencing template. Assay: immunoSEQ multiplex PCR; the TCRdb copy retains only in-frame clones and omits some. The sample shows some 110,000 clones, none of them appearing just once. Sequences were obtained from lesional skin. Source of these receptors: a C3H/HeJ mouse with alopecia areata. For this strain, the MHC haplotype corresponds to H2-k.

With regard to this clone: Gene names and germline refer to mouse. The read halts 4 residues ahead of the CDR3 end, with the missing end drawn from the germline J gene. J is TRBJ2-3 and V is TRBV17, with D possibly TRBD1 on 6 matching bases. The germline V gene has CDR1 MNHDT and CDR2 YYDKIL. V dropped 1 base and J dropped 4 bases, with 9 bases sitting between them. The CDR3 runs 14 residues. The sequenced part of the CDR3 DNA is TGTGCTAGCAGTAGAGGCAGGGGACCAGAA. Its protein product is CASSRGRGPE. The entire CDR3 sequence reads CASSRGRGPETLYF.

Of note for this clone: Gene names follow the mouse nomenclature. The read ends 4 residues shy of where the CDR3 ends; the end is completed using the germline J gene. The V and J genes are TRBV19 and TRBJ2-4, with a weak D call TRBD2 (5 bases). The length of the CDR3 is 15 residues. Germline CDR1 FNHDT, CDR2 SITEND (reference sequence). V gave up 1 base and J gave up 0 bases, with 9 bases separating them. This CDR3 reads CASSISLGSQNTLYF. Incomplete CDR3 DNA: TGTGCCAGCAGTATAAGTCTGGGTAGTCAAAAC.

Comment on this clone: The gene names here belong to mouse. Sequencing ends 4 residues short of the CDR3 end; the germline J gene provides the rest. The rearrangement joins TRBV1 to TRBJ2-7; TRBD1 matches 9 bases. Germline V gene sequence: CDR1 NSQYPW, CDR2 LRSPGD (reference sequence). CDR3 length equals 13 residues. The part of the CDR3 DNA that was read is TGCACCTGCAGTACAGGGGGCGCATAT. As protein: CTCSTGGAY. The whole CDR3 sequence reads CTCSTGGAYEQYF.

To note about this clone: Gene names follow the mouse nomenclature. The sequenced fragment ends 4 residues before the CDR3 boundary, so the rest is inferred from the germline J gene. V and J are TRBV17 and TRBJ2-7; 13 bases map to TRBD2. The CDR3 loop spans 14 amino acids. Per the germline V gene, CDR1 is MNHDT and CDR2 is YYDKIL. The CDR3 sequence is CASSTGLGGNEQYF. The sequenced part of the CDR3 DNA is TGTGCTAGCAGTACGGGACTGGGGGGGAAT.

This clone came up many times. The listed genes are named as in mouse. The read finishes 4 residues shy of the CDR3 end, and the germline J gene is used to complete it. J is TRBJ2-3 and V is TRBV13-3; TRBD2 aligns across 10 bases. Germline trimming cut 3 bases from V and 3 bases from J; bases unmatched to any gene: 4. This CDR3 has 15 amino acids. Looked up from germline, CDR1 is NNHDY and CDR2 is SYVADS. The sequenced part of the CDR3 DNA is TGTGCCAGCAGTGGACTGGGGGGAGAGGCAGAA. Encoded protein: CASSGLGGEAE. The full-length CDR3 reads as CASSGLGGEAETLYF.

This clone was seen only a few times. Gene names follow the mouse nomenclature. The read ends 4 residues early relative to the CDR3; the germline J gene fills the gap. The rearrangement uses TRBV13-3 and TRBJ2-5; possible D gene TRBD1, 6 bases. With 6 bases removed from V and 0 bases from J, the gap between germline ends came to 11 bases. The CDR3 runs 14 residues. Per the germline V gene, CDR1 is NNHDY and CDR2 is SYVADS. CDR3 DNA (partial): TGTGCCAGCAAGGACAGAATTAACCAAGAC. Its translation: CASKDRINQD. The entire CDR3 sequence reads CASKDRINQDTQYF. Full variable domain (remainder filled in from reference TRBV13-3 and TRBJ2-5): EAAVTQSPRSKVAVTGGKVTLSCHQTNNHDYMYWYRQDTGHGLRLIHYSYVADSTEKGDIPDGYKASRPSQENFSLILELASLSQTAVYFCASKDRINQDTQYFGPGTRLLVL.

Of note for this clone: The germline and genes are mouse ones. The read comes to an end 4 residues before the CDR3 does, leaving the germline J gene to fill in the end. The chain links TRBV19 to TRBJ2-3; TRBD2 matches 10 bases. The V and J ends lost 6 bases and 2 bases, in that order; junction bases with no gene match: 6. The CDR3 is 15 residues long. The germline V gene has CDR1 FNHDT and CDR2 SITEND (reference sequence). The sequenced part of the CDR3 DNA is TGTGCCAGCAACCTGGGGGGGCGATTTGCAGAA. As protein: CASNLGGRFAE. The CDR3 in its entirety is CASNLGGRFAETLYF.

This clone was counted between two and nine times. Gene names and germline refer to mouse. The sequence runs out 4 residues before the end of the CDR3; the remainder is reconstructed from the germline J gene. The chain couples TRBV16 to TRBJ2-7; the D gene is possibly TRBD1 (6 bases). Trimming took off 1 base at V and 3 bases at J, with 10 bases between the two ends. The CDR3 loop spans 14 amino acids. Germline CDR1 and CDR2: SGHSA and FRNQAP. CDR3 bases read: TGTGCAAGCAGCTTAGGAGGGGACAACTAT. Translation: CASSLGGDNY. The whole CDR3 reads CASSLGGDNYEQYF.

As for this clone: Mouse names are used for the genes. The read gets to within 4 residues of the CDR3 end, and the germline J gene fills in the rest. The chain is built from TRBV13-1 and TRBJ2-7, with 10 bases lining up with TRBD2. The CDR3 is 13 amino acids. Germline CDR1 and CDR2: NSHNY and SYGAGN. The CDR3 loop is CASSPGTGDEQYF. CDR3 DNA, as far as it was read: TGTGCCAGCAGTCCTGGGACTGGGGAT.

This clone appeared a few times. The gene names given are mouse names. The CDR3 reads CASSDAADWGGETLYF. The CDR3 DNA, read in part, is TGTGCCAGCAGTGATGCAGCGGACTGGGGGGGAGAA. This chain joins TRBV13-3 and TRBJ2-3; TRBD2 agrees at 12 bases. The CDR3 is cut off 4 residues early in the read; its end comes from the germline J gene. Germline V CDR1 and CDR2: NNHDY, SYVADS. The CDR3 has 16 amino acids.

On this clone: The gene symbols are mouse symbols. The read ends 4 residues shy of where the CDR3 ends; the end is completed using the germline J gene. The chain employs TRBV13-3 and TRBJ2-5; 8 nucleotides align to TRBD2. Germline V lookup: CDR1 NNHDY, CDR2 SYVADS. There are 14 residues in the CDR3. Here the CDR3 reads CASSDEAGGDTQYF. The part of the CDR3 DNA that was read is TGTGCCAGCAGTGATGAGGCTGGGGGGGAC.

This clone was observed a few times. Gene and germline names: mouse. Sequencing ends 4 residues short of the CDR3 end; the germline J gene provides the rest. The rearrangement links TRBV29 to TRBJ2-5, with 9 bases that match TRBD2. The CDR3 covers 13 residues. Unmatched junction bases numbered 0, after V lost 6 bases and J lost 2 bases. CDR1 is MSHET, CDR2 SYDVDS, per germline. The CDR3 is CASRLGGQDTQYF. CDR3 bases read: TGTGCTAGCAGACTGGGGGGCCAAGAC.

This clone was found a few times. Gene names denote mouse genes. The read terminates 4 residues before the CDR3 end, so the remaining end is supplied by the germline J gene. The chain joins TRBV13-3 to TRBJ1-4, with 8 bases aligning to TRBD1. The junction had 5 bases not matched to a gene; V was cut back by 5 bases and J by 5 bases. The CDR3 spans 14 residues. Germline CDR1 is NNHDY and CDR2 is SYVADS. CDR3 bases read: TGTGCCAGCAGGTGGACAGGGAAGAACGAA. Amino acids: CASRWTGKNE. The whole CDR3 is CASRWTGKNERLFF.

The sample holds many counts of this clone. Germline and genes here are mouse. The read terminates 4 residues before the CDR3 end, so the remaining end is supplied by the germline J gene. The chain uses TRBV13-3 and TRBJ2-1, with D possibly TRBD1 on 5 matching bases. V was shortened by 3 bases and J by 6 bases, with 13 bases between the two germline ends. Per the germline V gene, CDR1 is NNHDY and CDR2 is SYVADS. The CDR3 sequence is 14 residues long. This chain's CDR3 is CASSVGDRGAEQFF. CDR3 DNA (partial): TGTGCCAGCAGTGTAGGAGACAGAGGTGCT.